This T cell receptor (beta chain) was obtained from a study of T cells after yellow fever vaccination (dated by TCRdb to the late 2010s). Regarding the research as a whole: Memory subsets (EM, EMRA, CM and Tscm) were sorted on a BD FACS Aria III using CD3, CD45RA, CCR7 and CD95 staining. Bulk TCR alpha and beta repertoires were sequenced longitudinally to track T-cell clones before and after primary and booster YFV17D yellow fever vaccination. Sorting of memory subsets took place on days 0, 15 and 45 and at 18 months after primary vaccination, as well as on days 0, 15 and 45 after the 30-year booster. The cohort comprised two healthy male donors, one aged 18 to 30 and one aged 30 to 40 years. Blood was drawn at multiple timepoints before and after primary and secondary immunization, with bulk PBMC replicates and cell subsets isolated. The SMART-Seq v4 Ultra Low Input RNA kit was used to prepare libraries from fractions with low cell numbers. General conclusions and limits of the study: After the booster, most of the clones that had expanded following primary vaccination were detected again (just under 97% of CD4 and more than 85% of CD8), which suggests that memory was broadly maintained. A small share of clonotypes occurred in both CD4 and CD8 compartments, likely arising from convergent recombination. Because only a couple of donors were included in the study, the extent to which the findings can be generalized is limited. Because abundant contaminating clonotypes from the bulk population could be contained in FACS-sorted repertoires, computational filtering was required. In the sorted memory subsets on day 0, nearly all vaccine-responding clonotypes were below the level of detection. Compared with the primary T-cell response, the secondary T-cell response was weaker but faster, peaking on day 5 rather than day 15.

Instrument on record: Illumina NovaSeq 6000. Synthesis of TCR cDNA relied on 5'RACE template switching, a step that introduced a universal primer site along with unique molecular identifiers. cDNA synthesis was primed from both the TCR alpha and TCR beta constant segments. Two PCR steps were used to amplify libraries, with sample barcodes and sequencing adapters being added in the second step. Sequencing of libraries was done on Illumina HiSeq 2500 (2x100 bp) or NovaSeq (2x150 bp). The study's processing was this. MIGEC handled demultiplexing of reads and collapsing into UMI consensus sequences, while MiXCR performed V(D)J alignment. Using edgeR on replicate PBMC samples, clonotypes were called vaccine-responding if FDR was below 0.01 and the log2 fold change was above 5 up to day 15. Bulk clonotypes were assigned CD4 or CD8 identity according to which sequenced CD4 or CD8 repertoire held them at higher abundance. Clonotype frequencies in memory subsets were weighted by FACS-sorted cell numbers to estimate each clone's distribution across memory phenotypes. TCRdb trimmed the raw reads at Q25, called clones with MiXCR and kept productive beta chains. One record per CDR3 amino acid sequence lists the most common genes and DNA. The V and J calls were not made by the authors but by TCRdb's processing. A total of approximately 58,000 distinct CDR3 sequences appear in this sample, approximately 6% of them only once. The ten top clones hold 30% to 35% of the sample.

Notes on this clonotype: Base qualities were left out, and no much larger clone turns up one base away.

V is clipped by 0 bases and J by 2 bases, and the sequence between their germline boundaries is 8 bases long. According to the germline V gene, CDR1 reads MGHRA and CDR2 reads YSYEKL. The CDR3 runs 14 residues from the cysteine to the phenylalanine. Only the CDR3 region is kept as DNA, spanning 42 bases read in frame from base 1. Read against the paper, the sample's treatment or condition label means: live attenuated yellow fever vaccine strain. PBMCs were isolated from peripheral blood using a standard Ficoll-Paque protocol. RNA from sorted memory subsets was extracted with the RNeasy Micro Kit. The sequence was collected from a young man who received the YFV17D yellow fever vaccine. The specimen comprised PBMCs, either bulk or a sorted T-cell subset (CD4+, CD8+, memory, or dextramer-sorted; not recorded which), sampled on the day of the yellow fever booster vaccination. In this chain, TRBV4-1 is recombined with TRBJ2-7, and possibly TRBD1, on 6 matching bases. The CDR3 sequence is CASSQEGHTYEQYF. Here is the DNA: TGCGCCAGCAGCCAAGAGGGACATACCTACGAGCAGTACTTC.